This T cell receptor beta chain comes out of a study of shared clonotypes between healthy human individuals. Notes on the study in general: Compared with clonotypes that all four donors shared, non-shared clonotypes had lower generation probabilities.

The CDR3 is 16 residues long. Germline assignment: CDR1 MGHRA and CDR2 YSYEKL. V was pared by 0 bases and J by 7 bases, with 7 bases of the junction left unmatched. Only one count was recorded for this clone. As yet, its antigen is unknown. The protocol was immunoSEQ multiplex PCR, while the TCRdb copy is restricted to in-frame clones and leaves out a portion. The repertoire holds around 1.9 million clones, with around 93% as singletons. Positively selected for CCR7, the CD45RO-negative cells used as naive CD8 cells excluded terminally differentiated effector memory CD45RA+ cells. Free of recent acute infections or vaccinations, the donors were healthy HIV-negative adults.

V is TRBV4-1 and J is TRBJ2-1; 9 nucleotides match TRBD2. The clonotype was recovered from a man aged 18 to 30 in good health. Some clones in this sample may be carry-over from other donors' samples. Sequenced sample: naive CD8+ T cells from PBMCs. CDR3 sequence: CASSQDRTSAINEQFF. For the CDR3, the DNA is TGCGCCAGCAGCCAAGATAGGACTAGCGCAATTAATGAGCAGTTCTTC.